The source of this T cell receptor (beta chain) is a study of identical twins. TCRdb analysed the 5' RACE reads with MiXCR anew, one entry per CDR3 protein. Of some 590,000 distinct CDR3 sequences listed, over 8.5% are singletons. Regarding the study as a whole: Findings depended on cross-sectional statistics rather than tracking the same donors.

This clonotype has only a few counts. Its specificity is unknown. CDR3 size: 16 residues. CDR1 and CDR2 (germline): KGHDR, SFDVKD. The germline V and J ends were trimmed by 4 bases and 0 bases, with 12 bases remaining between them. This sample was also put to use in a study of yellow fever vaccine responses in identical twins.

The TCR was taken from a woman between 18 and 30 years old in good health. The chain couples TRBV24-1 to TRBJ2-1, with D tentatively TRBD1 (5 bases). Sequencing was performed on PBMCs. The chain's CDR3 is CATSESPGLSYNEQFF. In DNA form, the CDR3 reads TGTGCCACCAGTGAATCTCCAGGGCTCTCCTACAATGAGCAGTTCTTC.